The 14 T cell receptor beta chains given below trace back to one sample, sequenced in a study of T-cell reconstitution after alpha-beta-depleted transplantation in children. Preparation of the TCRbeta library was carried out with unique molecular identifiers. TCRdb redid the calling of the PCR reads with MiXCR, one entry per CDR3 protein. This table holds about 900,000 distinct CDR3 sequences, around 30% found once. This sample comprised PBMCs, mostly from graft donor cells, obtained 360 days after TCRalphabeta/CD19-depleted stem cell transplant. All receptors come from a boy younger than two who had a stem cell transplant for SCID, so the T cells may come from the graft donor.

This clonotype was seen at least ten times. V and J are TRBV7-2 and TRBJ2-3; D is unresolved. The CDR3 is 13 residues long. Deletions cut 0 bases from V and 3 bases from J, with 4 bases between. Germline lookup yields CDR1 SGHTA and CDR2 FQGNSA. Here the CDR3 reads CASSLAWTDTQYF. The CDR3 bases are TGTGCCAGCAGCTTAGCATGGACAGATACGCAGTATTTT.

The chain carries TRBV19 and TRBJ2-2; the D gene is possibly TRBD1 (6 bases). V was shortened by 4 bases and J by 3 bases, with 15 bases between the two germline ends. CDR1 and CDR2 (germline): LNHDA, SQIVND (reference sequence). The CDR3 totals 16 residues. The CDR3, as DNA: TGTGCCAGTAGTACCATCAGGGGTACGCACACCGGGGAGCTGTTTTTT. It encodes CASSTIRGTHTGELFF.

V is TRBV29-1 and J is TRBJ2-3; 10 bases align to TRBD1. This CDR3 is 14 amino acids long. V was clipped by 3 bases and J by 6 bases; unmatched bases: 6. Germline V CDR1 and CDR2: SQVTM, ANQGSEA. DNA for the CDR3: TGCAGCGTTGACGTGGGACAGGGGATGGATACGCAGTATTTT. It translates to CSVDVGQGMDTQYF.

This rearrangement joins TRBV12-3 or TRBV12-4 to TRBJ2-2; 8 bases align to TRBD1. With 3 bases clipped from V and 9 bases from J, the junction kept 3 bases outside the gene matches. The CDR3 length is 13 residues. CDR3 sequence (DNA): TGTGCCAGCAGTTTTCACAGGGGGAGGGAGCTGTTTTTT. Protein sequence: CASSFHRGRELFF.

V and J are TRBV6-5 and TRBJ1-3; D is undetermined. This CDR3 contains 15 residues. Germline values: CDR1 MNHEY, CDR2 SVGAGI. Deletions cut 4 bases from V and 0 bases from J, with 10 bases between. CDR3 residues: CASSSVQHSGNTIYF. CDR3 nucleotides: TGTGCCAGCAGTTCGGTCCAGCACTCTGGAAACACCATATATTTT.

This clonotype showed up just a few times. CDR3 residues: CASSQARGGDTQYF. CDR3 DNA: TGCGCCAGCAGCCAAGCCAGGGGAGGAGATACGCAGTATTTT. V gene TRBV4-3 combines with J gene TRBJ2-3; D possibly uses TRBD1 or TRBD2 (6 bases each). Trimming took 1 base from V and 5 from J, leaving 10 bases between them. The V gene's germline CDR1 is LGHNA and CDR2 YSLEER. This CDR3 has 14 residues.

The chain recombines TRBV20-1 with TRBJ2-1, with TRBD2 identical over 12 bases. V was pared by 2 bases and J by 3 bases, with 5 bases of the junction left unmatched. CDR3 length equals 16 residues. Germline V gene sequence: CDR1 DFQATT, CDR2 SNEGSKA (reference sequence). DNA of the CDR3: TGCAGTGCTAGACTACTAGCGGGGGGCTACTACAATGAGCAGTTCTTC. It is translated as CSARLLAGGYYNEQFF.

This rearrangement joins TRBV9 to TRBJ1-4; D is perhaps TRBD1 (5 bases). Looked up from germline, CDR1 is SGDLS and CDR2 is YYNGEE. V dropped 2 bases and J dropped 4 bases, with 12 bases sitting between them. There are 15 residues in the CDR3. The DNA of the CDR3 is TGTGCCAGCAGCGTGAGGGACGGTTATAATGAAAAACTGTTTTTT. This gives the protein CASSVRDGYNEKLFF.

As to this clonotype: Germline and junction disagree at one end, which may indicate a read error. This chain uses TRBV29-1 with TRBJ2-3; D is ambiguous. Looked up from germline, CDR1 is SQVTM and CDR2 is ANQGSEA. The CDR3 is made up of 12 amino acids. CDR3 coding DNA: TGCAGCGTGGAAGAGAGGCCAGATACGCAGTATTTT. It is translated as CSVEERPDTQYF.

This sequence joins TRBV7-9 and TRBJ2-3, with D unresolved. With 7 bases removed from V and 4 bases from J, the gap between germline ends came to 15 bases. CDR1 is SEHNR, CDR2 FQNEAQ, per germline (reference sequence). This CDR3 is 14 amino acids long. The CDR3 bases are TGTGCCAGCACCCTACCACAAGAACCAGATACGCAGTATTTT. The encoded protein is CASTLPQEPDTQYF.

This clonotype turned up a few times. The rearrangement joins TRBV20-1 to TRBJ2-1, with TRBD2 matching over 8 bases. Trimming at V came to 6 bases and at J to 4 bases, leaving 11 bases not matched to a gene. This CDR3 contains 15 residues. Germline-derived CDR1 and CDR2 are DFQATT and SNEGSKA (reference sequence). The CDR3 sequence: CSAFLSGTHYNEQFF. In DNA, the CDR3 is TGCAGTGCGTTTCTTAGCGGGACTCATTACAATGAGCAGTTCTTC.

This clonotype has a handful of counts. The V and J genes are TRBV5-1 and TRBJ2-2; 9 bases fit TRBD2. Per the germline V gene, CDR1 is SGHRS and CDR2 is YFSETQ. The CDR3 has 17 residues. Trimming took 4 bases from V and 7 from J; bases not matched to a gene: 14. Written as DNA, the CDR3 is TGCGCCAGCAGCGGGGGACTAGCCCCGGGGTTTGACGGGGAGCTGTTTTTT. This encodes CASSGGLAPGFDGELFF.

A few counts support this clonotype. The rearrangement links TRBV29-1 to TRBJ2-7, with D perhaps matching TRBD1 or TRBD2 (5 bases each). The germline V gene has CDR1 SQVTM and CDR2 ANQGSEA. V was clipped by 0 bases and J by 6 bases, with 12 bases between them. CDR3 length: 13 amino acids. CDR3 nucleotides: TGCAGCGTTGAAGAAGGGACGAATATCGAGCAGTACTTC. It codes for CSVEEGTNIEQYF.

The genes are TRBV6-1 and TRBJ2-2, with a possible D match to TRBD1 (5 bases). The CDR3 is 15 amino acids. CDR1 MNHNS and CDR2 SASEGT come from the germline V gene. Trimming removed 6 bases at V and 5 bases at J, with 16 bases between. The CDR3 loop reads CASSLQGAQTGELFF. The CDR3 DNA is TGTGCCAGCAGCCTACAAGGGGCGCAAACCGGGGAGCTGTTTTTT.